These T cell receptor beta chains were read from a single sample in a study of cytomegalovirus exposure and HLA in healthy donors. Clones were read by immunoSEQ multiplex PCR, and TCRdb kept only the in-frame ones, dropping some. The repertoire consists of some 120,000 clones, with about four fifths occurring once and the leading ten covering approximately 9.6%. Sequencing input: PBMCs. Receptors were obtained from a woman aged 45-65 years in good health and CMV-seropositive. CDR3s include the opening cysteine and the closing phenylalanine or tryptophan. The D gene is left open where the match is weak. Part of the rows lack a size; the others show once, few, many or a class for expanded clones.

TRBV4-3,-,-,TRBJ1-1,CASSQGIRWREEENTEAFF,TGCGCCAGCAGCCAAGGTATTCGGTGGAGGGAAGAGGAGAACACTGAAGCTTTCTTT
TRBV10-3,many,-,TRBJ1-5,CAISDLKVQGNQPQHF,TGTGCCATCAGTGATCTAAAGGTTCAGGGCAATCAGCCCCAGCATTTT
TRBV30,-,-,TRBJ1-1,CAWSVLGGRTEAFF,TGTGCCTGGAGTGTCTTGGGGGGGCGAACTGAAGCTTTCTTT
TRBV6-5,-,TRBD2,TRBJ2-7,CASSYGGGTYEQYF,TGTGCCAGCAGTTACGGCGGGGGGACCTACGAGCAGTACTTC
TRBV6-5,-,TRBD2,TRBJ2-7,CASSYRNLAAYEQYF,TGTGCCAGCAGTTACCGTAACCTAGCGGCCTACGAGCAGTACTTC
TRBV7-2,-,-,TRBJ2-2,CASRDRNTGELFF,TGTGCCAGCAGGGACAGGAACACCGGGGAGCTGTTTTTT
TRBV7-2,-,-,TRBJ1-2,CASSLLLAAGYTF,TGTGCCAGCAGCTTATTACTTGCGGCTGGCTACACCTTC
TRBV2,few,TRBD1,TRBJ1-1,CASRPYSGTATEAFF,TGTGCCAGCAGGCCTTACTCCGGGACAGCGACTGAAGCTTTCTTT
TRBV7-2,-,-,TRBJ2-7,CASSSGGPGTHEQYF,TGTGCCAGCAGCTCCGGGGGGCCAGGGACCCACGAGCAGTACTTC
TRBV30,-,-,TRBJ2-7,CAWKSQLLSYEQYF,TGTGCCTGGAAATCACAGCTACTCTCCTACGAGCAGTACTTC
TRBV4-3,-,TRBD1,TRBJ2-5,CASSQTGQETQYF,TGCGCCAGCAGCCAGACAGGGCAAGAGACCCAGTACTTC
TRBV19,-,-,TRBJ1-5,CASSVAVVQPQHF,TGTGCCAGTAGTGTGGCGGTCGTTCAGCCCCAGCATTTT
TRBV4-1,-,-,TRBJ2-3,CASSQLGQGGRLGGQYF,TGCGCCAGCAGCCAACTGGGGCAGGGGGGACGGCTGGGAGGGCAGTATTTT
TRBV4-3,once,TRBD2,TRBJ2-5,CASSPRKAGLAGPQETQYF,TGCGCCAGCAGCCCTAGAAAGGCGGGACTAGCGGGACCGCAAGAGACCCAGTACTTC
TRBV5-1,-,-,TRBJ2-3,CASSPGQTTDTQYF,TGCGCCAGCAGCCCTGGACAGACCACAGATACGCAGTATTTT
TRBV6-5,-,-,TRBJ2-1,CASTGSSYNEQFF,TGTGCCAGCACCGGGAGCTCCTACAATGAGCAGTTCTTC
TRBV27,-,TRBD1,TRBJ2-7,CASSFGQGGGYEQYF,TGTGCCAGCAGTTTCGGACAGGGGGGCGGGTACGAGCAGTACTTC
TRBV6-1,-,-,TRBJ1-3,CASRRDRISGNTIYF,TGTGCCAGCAGGAGAGACAGGATCTCTGGAAACACCATATATTTT
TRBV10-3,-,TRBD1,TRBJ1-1,CATFIGQGTEAFF,TGTGCCACCTTCATCGGACAGGGCACTGAAGCTTTCTTT
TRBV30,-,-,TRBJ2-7,CAWTPIHRQYEQYF,TGTGCCTGGACCCCAATACATCGACAGTACGAGCAGTACTTC
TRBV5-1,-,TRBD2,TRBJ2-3,CASSRWEGLTDTQYF,TGCGCCAGCAGCCGCTGGGAGGGACTCACAGATACGCAGTATTTT
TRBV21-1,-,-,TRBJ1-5,CASSCQPQHF,TGTGCCAGCTCTTGTCAGCCCCAGCATTTT
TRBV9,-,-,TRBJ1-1,CASSPGAGVGTEAFF,TGTGCCAGCAGCCCCGGGGCGGGGGTTGGCACTGAAGCTTTCTTT
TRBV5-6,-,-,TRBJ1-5,CASSLGSQPQHF,TGTGCCAGCAGCTTGGGTAGTCAGCCCCAGCATTTT
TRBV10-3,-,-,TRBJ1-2,CAIMDSAKDGYTF,TGTGCCATTATGGACAGCGCGAAGGATGGCTACACCTTC
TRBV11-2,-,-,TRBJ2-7,CASSLVVNYEQYF,TGTGCCAGCAGCTTAGTCGTAAATTACGAGCAGTACTTC